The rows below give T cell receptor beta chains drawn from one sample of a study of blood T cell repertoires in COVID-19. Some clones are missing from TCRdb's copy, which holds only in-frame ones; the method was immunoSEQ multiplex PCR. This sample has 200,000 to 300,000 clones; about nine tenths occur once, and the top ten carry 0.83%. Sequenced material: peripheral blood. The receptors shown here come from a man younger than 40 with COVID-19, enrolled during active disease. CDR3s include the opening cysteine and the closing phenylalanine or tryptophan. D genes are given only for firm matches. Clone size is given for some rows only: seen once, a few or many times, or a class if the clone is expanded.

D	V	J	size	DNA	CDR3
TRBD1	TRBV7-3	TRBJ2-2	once	TGTGCCAGCAGCTTGGGACAGGGGGTCACCGGGGAGCTGTTTTTT	CASSLGQGVTGELFF
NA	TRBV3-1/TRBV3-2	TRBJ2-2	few	TGTGCCAGCAGCCTCCGTGGCGGGCGGGGGACAAACACCGGGGAGCTGTTTTTT	CASSLRGGRGTNTGELFF
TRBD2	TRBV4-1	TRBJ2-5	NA	TGCGCCAGCAGCCAAGGGGCTAGCGGGGGGGAAGAGACCCAGTACTTC	CASSQGASGGEETQYF
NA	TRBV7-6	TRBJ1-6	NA	TGTGCCAGCAGCGGGGGACATGTTAATTCACCCCTCCACTTT	CASSGGHVNSPLHF
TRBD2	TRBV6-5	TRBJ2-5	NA	TGTGCCAGCAGACACCTAGCGGGGAACCAAGAGACCCAGTACTTC	CASRHLAGNQETQYF
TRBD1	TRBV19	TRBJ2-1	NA	TGTGCCAGTAGTATGGGACAGGGAATTCCCTACAATGAGCAGTTCTTC	CASSMGQGIPYNEQFF
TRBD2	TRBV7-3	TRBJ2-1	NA	TGTGCCAGCAGCTTATCCAGCGGGGACTCCTACAATGAGCAGTTCTTC	CASSLSSGDSYNEQFF
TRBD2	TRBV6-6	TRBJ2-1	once	TGTGCCAGCAGTCGGACTAGCGGGGGTGTACTAACCTCCTACAATGAGCAGTTCTTC	CASSRTSGGVLTSYNEQFF
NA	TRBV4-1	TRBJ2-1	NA	TGCGCCAGCAGCCAGCCCACTAGTGGTCGAAACAATGAGCAGTTCTTC	CASSQPTSGRNNEQFF
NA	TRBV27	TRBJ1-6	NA	TGTGCCAGCAGTTACCTTCCGCAGAATTCACCCCTCCACTTT	CASSYLPQNSPLHF
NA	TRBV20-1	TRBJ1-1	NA	TGCAGTGCTAGTAGGGACAACATGAACACTGAAGCTTTCTTT	CSASRDNMNTEAFF
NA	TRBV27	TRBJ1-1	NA	TGTGCCAGCAGTTTAATAGTCGGGGACACTGAAGCTTTCTTT	CASSLIVGDTEAFF
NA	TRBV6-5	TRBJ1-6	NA	TGTGCCAGCAGTTACTCGACAAAATATAATTCACCCCTCCACTTT	CASSYSTKYNSPLHF
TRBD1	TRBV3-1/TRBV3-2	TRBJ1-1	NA	TGTGCCAGCAGCCAAACGGACAGGGGGCGGAACACTGAAGCTTTCTTT	CASSQTDRGRNTEAFF
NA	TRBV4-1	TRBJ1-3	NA	TGCGCCAGCAGCCCGGACAGCTCTGGAAACACCATATATTTT	CASSPDSSGNTIYF
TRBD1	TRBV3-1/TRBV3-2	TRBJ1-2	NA	TGTGCCAGCAGACGACAGGGGGCCGAATATGGCTACACCTTC	CASRRQGAEYGYTF
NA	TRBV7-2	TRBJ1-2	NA	TGTGCCAGCAGCTTTACATCACCGCCCTATGGCTACACCTTC	CASSFTSPPYGYTF
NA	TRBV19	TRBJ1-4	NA	TGTGCCAGTAGTAATAACGGACTAGAAAAACTGTTTTTT	CASSNNGLEKLFF
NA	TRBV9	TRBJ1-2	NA	TGTGCCAGCAGCGCTTACAGTTATGGCTACACCTTC	CASSAYSYGYTF
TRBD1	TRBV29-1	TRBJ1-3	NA	TGCAGCGTGGGACAGGGAAACACCATATATTTT	CSVGQGNTIYF
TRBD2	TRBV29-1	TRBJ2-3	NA	TGCAGCGTCAATGGACCCGGACTAGGAGTTTCGACAGATACGCAGTATTTT	CSVNGPGLGVSTDTQYF
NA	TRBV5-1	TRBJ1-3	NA	TGCGCCAGCAGCTTGGCGGGGGCTGGAAACACCATATATTTT	CASSLAGAGNTIYF
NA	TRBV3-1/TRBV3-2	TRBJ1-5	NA	TGTGCCAGCAGCCAAGCAGGGCTGAGAAATCAGCCCCAGCATTTT	CASSQAGLRNQPQHF
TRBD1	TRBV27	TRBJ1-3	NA	TGTGCCAGCGAACGACCGGGACAGGCTGGAAACACCATATATTTT	CASERPGQAGNTIYF
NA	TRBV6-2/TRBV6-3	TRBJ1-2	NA	TGTGCCAGCAGTTACCGCGGGGTTCTCTATGGCTACACCTTC	CASSYRGVLYGYTF
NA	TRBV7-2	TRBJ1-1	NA	TGTGCCAGCAGCTTAGGGAGCCAGGGGAATATGAACACTGAAGCTTTCTTT	CASSLGSQGNMNTEAFF
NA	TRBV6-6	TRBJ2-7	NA	TGTGCCAGCAGTAGACAGGGAGGCTCCTACGAGCAGTACTTC	CASSRQGGSYEQYF
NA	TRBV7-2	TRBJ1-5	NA	TGTGCCAGCAGCTTTTGGGCACGGGACAATCAGCCCCAGCATTTT	CASSFWARDNQPQHF
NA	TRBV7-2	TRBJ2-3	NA	TGTGCCAGCGGCAGGACATATACGCAGTATTTT	CASGRTYTQYF
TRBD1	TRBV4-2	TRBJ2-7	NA	TGTGCCAGCAGTTACCAGGGACAGATCAACTACGAGCAGTACTTC	CASSYQGQINYEQYF
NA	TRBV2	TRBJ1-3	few	TGTGCCAGCAGTGTTGGCAGCGGACCCTCTGGAAACACCATATATTTT	CASSVGSGPSGNTIYF
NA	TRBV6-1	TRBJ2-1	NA	TGTGCCAGCAGTGAAGTTGGGGGGTCCTACAATGGGCAGTTCTTC	CASSEVGGSYNGQFF
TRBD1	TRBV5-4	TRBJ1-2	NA	TGTGCCAGCAGTTGGGACAGGGCCTTCAACTATGGCTACACCTTC	CASSWDRAFNYGYTF
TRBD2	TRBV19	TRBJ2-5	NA	TGTGCCAGTGGGACTAGCGGGGGGTCAGAGACCCAGTACTTC	CASGTSGGSETQYF
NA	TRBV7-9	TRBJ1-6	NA	TGTGCCAGCAGGTCGCGGGGGTCCGCTGCTTCACCCCTCCACTTT	CASRSRGSAASPLHF
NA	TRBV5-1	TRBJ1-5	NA	TGCGCCAGCAGCTTGGAGTTAGGGGACAATCAGCCCCAGCATTTT	CASSLELGDNQPQHF
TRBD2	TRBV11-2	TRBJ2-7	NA	TGTGCCAGCAGCTTCCGGACTAGCGCACACGAGCAGTACTTC	CASSFRTSAHEQYF
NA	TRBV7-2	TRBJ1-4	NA	TGTGCCAGCAGCTTAGTGGCAGGGGATAATGAAAAACTGTTTTTT	CASSLVAGDNEKLFF
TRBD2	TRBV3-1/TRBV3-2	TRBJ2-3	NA	TGTGCCAGCAGCCTCCTCGGTAGCGGGGGGGTAGATACGCAGTATTTT	CASSLLGSGGVDTQYF
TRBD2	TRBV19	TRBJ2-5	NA	TGTGCCAGTAGTATAGATGGGCCTAGCGGGGGGGCCCTCCAAGAGACCCAGTACTTC	CASSIDGPSGGALQETQYF
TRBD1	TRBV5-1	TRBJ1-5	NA	TGCGCCAGCAGCAAAGACAGGGGCTCTCAGCCCCAGCATTTT	CASSKDRGSQPQHF
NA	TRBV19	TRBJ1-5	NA	TGTGCCAGTAGCCGGGGAGGTGGCAATCAGCCCCAGCATTTT	CASSRGGGNQPQHF
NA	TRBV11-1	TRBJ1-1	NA	TGTGCCAGCAGCTTAGCCCTGGGAGGCGGTGAGACTGAAGCTTTCTTT	CASSLALGGGETEAFF
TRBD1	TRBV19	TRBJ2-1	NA	TGTGCCAGCCTCGGGGTCACGGATCGGGACAGTGGGAACTACAATGAGCAGTTCTTC	CASLGVTDRDSGNYNEQFF
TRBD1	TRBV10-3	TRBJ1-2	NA	TGTGCCATCAGTGGTGGGACAGGGAGAGGGTATGGCTACACCTTC	CAISGGTGRGYGYTF
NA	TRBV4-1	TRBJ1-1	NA	TGCGCCAGCAGCCAAGATAGGGCCAGGGTCACTGAAGCTTTCTTT	CASSQDRARVTEAFF
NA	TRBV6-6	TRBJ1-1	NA	TGTGCCACCCGGGACACTCCTGAAGCTTTCTTT	CATRDTPEAFF